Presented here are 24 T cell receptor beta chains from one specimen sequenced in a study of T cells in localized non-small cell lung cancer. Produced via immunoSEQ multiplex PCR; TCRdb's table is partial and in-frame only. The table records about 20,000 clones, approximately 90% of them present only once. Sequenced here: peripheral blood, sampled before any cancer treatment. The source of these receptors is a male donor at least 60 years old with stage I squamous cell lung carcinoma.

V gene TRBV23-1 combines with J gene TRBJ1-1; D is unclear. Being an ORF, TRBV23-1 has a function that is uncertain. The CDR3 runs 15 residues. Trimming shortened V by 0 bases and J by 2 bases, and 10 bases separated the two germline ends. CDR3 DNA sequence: TGCGCCAGCAGTCAATCAAAGCAGTGTAACACTGAAGCTTTCTTT. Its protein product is CASSQSKQCNTEAFF.

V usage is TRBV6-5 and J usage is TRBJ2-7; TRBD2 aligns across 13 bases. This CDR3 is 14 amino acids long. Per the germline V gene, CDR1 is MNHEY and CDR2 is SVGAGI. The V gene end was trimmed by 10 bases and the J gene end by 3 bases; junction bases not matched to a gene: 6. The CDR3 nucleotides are TGTGCCACCCGGGGGACTAGCGGGGACTACGAGCAGTACTTC. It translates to CATRGTSGDYEQYF.

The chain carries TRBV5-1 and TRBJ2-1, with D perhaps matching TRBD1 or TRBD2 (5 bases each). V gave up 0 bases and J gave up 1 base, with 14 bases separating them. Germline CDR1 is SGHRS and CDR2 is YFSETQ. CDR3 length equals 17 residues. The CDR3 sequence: CASSLAVGDGSYNEQFF. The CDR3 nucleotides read TGCGCCAGCAGCTTGGCCGTTGGGGACGGATCCTACAATGAGCAGTTCTTC.

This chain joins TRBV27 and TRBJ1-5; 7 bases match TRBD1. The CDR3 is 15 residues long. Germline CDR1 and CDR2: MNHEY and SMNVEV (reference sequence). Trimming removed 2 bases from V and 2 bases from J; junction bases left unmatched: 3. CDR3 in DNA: TGTGCCAGCAGTTTAGCAGGGGGAGGCAATCAGCCCCAGCATTTT. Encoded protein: CASSLAGGGNQPQHF.

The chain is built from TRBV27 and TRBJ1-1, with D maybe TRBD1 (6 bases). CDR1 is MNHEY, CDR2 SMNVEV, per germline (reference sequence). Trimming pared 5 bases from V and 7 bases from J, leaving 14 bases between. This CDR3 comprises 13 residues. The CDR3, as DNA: TGTGCCAGCAGTAAACTGGGACAAAGTGAAGCTTTCTTT. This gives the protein CASSKLGQSEAFF.

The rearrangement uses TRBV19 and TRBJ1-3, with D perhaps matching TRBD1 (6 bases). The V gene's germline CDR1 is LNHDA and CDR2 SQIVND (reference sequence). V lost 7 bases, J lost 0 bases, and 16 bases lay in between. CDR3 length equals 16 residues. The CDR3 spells CASTRDPGVSGNTIYF. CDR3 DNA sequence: TGTGCCAGTACCCGAGACCCAGGGGTCTCTGGAAACACCATATATTTT.

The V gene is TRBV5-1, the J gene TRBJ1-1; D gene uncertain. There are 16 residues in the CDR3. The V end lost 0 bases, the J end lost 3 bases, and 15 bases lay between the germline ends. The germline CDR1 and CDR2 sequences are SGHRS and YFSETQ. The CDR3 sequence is CASSLVRRSSDTEAFF. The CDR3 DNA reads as TGCGCCAGCAGCTTGGTCCGACGGTCCTCGGACACTGAAGCTTTCTTT.

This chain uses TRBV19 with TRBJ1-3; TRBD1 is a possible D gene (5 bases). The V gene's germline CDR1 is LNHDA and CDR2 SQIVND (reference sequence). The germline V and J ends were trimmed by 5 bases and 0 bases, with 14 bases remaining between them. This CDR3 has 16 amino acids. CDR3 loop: CASSSSQVASGNTIYF. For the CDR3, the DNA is TGTGCCAGTAGTTCTTCACAGGTCGCCTCTGGAAACACCATATATTTT.

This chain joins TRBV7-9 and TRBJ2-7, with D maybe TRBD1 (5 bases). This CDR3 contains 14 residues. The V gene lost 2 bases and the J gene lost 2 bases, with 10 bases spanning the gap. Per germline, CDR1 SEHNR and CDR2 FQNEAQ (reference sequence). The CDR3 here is CASSLSTGTYEQYF. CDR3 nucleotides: TGTGCCAGCAGCTTATCCACAGGTACCTACGAGCAGTACTTC. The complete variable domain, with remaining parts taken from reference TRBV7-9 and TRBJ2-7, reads DTGVSQNPRHKITKRGQNVTFRCDPISEHNRLYWYRQTLGQGPEFLTYFQNEAQLEKSRLLSDRFSAERPKGSFSTLEIQRTEQGDSAMYLCASSLSTGTYEQYFGPGTRLTVT.

Here the CDR3 DNA reads TGTGCCTGGACTTCCGACGTTAGCAATCAGCCCCAGCATTTT. This codes for CAWTSDVSNQPQHF. The gene calls are TRBV30 and TRBJ1-5, with D uncertain. This CDR3 region has 14 residues. V was shortened by 4 bases and J by 0 bases, with 10 bases between the two germline ends. CDR1 and CDR2 from the germline V gene are GTSNPN and SVGIG (reference sequence). The full variable domain, rest sourced from reference TRBV30 and TRBJ1-5, is SQTIHQWPATLVQPVGSPLSLECTVEGTSNPNLYWYRQAAGRGLQLLFYSVGIGQISSEVPQNLSASRPQDRQFILSSKKLLLSDSGFYLCAWTSDVSNQPQHFGDGTRLSIL.

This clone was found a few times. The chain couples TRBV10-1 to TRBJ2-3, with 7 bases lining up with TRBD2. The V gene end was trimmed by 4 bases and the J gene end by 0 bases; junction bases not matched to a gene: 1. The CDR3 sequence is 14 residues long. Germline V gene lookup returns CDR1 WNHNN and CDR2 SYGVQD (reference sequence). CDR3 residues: CASSVSGSTDTQYF. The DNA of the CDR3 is TGCGCCAGCAGTGTTAGCGGGAGCACAGATACGCAGTATTTT.

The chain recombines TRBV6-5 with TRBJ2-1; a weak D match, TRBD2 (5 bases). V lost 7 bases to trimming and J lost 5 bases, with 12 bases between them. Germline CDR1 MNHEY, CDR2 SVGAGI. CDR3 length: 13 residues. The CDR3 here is CASKGYGNNEQFF. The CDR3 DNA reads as TGTGCCAGCAAAGGCTACGGGAACAATGAGCAGTTCTTC.

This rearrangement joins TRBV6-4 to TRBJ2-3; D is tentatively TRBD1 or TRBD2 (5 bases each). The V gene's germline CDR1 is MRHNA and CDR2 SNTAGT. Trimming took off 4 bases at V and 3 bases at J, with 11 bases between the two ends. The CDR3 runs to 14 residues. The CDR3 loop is CASSAEGETDTQYF. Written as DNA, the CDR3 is TGTGCCAGCAGTGCCGAAGGGGAGACAGATACGCAGTATTTT.

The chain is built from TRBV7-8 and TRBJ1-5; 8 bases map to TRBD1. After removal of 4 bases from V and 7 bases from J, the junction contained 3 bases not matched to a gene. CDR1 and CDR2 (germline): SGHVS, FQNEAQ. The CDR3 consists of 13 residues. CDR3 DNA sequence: TGTGCCAGCAGCTGGGACAGGACGCAGCCCCAGCATTTT. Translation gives CASSWDRTQPQHF.

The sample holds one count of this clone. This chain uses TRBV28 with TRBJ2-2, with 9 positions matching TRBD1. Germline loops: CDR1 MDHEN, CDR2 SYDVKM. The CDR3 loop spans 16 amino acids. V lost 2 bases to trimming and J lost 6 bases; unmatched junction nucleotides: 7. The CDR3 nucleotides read TGTGCCAGCAGTTTAACAGGGGGCGCGAAGTCCGGGGAGCTGTTTTTT. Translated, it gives CASSLTGGAKSGELFF.

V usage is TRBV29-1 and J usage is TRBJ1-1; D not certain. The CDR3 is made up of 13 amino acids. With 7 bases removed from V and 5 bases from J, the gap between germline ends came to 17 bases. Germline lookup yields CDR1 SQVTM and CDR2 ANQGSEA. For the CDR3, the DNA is TGCAGCGCCCTTGCGGAAGGAGGGACTGAAGCTTTCTTT. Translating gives CSALAEGGTEAFF. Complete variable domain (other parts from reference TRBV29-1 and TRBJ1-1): SAVISQKPSRDICQRGTSLTIQCQVDSQVTMMFWYRQQPGQSLTLIATANQGSEATYESGFVIDKFPISRPNLTFSTLTVSNMSPEDSSIYLCSALAEGGTEAFFGQGTRLTVV.

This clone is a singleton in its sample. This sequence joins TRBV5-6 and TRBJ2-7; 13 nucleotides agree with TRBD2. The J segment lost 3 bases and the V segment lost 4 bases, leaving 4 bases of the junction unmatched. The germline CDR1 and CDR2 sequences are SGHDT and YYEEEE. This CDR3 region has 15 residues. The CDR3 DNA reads TGTGCCAGCAGCAGGGGACTAGCGGGGAACTACGAGCAGTACTTC. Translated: CASSRGLAGNYEQYF.

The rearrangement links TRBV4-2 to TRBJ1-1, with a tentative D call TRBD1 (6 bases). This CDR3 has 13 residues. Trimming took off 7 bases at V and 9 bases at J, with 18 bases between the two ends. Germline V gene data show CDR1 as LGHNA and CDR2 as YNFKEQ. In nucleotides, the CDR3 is TGTGCCAGCATCACAGGGAGGGGGGGAAAAGCTTTCTTT. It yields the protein CASITGRGGKAFF.

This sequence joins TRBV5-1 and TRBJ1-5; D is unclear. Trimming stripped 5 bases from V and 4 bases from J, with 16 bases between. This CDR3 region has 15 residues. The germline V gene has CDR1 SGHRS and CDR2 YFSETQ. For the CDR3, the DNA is TGCGCCAGCAGGCAGGCACCCTCTTCGAATCAGCCCCAGCATTTT. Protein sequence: CASRQAPSSNQPQHF.

CDR3 nucleotides: TGCGCCAGCAGTGAGTCCCTGGGCAGCAACACTGAAGCTTTCTTT. Translating gives CASSESLGSNTEAFF. This chain joins TRBV10-1 and TRBJ1-1; D gene uncertain. The length of the CDR3 is 15 residues. Trimming took 0 bases from V and 2 from J, leaving 10 bases between them. Looked up from germline, CDR1 is WNHNN and CDR2 is SYGVQD (reference sequence).

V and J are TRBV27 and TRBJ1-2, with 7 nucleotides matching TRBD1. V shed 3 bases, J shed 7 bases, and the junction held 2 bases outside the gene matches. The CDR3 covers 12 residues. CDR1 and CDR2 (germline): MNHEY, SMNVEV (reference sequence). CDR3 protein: CASSFDRVGYTF. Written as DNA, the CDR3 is TGTGCCAGCAGTTTCGACAGGGTTGGCTACACCTTC.

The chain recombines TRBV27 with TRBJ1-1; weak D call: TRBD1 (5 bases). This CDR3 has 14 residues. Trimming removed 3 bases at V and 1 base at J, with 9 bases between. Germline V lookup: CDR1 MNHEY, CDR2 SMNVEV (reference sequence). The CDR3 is CASSLRTRNTEAFF. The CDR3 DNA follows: TGTGCCAGCAGTTTGCGGACAAGGAACACTGAAGCTTTCTTT.

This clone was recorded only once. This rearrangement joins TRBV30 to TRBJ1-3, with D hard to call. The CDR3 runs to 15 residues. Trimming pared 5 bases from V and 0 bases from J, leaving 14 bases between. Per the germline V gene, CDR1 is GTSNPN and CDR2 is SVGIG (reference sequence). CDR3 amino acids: CAWARLGSSGNTIYF. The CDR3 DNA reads TGTGCCTGGGCCCGTTTAGGGAGCTCTGGAAACACCATATATTTT.

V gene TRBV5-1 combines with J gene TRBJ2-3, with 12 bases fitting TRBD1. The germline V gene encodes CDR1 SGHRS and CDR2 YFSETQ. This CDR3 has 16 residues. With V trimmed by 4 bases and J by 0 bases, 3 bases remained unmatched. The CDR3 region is CASSPGQGASTDTQYF. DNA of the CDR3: TGCGCCAGCAGCCCGGGACAGGGGGCCAGCACAGATACGCAGTATTTT.